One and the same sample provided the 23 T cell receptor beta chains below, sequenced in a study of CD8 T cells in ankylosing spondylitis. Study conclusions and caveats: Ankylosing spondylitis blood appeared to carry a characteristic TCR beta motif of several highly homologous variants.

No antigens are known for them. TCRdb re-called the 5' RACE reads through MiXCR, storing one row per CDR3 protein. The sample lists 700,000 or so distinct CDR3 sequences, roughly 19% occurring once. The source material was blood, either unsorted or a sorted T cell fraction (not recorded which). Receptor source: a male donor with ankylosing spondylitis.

CDR3 sequence reads: CASIEGGRYSGNTIYF. For the CDR3, the DNA is TGTGCCAGCATCGAGGGTGGCCGCTACTCTGGAAACACCATATATTTT. The chain uses TRBV6-2 or TRBV6-3 and TRBJ1-3, with D unresolved. Looked up from germline, CDR1 is MNHEY and CDR2 is SVGEGT. V shed 7 bases and J shed 0 bases, with 16 bases lying between them. The CDR3 loop spans 16 amino acids.

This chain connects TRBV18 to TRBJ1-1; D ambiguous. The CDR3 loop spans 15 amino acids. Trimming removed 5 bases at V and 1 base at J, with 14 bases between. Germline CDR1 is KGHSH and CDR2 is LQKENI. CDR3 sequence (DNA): TGTGCCAGCTCAAGAACGGTGGGTTCGAACACTGAAGCTTTCTTT. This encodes CASSRTVGSNTEAFF.

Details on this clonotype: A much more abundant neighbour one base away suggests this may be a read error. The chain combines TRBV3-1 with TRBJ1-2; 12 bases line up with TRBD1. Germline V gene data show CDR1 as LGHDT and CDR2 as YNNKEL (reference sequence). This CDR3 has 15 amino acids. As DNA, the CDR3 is TGTGCCTGCAGCCGGGACAGGGGGCGGGCCTATGGCTACACCTTC. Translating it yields CACSRDRGRAYGYTF. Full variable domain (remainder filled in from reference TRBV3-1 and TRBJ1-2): DTAVSQTPKYLVTQMGNDKSIKCEQNLGHDTMYWYKQDSKKFLKIMFSYNNKELIINETVPNRFSPKSPDKAHLNLHINSLELGDSAVYFCACSRDRGRAYGYTFGSGTRLTVV.

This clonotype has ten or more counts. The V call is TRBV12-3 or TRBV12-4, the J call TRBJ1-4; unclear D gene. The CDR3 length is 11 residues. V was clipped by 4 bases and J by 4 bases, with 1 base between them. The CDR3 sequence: CASSYNEKLFF. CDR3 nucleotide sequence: TGTGCCAGCAGTTATAATGAAAAACTGTTTTTT.

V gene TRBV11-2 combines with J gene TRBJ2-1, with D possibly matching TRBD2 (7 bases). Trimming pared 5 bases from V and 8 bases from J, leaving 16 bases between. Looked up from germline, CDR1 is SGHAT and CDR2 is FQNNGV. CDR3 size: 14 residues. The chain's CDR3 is CASSLGRGGYEQFF. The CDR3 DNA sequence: TGTGCCAGCAGCCTGGGCAGGGGAGGGTATGAGCAGTTCTTC.

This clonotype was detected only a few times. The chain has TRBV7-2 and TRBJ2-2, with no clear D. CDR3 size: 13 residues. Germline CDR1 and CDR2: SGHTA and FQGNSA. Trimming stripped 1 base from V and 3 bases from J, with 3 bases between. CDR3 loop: CASSLDYTGELFF. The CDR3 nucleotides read TGTGCCAGCAGCTTAGATTACACCGGGGAGCTGTTTTTT.

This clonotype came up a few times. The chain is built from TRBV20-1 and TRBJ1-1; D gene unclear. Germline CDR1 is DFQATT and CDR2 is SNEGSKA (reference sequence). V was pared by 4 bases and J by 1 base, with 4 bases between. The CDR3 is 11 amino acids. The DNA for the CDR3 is TGCAGTGCTAAACAGAACACTGAAGCTTTCTTT. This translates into CSAKQNTEAFF.

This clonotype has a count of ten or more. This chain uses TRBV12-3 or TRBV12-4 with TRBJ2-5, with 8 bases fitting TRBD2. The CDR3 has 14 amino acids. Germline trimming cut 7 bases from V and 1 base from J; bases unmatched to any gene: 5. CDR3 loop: CASTPGGAQETQYF. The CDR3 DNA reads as TGTGCCAGCACCCCGGGGGGGGCCCAAGAGACCCAGTACTTC.

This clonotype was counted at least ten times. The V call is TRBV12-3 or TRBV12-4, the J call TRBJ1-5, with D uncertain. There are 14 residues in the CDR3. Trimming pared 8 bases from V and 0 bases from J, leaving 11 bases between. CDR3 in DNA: TGTGCCAGCGGTACAGATCATAGCAATCAGCCCCAGCATTTT. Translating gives CASGTDHSNQPQHF.

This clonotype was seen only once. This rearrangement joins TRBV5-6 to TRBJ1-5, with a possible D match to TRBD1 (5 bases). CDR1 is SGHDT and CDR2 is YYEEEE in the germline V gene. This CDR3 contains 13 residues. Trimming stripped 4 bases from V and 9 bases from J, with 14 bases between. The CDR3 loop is CASSVGPKGPQHF. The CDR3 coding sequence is TGTGCCAGCAGCGTGGGACCGAAGGGGCCCCAGCATTTT.

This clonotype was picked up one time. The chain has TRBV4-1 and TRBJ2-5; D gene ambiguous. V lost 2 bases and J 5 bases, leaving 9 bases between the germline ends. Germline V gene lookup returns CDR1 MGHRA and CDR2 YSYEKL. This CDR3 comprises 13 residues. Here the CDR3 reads CASSQMGWETQYF. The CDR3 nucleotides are TGCGCCAGCAGCCAAATGGGGTGGGAGACCCAGTACTTC.

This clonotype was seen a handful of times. The CDR3 spells CASSRSIQGLGGYTF. The CDR3 bases are TGTGCCAGCAGCCGATCCATCCAGGGACTGGGGGGCTACACCTTC. The genes are TRBV14 and TRBJ1-2; a weak D match, TRBD1 (5 bases). The CDR3 covers 15 residues. Germline-derived CDR1 and CDR2 are SGHDN and FVKESK. Trimming stripped 4 bases from V and 8 bases from J, with 20 bases between.

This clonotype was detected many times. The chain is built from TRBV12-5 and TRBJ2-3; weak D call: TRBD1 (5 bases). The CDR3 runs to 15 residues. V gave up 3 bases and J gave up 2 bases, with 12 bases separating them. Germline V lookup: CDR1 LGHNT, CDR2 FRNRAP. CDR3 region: CASGLGARATDTQYF. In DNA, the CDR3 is TGTGCTAGTGGTTTAGGCGCCAGGGCCACAGATACGCAGTATTTT.

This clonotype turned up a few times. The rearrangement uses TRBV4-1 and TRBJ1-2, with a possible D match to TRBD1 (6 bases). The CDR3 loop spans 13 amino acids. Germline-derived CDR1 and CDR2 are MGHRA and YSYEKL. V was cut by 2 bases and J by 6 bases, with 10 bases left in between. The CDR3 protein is CASSQQGMDGYTF. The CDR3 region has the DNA TGCGCCAGCAGCCAACAGGGGATGGATGGCTACACCTTC.

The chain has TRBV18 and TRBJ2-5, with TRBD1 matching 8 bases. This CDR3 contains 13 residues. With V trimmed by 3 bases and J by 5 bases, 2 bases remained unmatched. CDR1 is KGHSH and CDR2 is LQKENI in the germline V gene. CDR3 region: CASSPTGVETQYF. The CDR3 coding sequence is TGTGCCAGCTCACCGACAGGGGTTGAGACCCAGTACTTC.

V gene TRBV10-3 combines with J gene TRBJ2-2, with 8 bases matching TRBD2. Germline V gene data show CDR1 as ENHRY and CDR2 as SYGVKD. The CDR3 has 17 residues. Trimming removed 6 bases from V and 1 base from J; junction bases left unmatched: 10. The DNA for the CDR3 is TGTGCCATCAGGAGGACAATTGCGGGGGGGAACACCGGGGAGCTGTTTTTT. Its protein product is CAIRRTIAGGNTGELFF.

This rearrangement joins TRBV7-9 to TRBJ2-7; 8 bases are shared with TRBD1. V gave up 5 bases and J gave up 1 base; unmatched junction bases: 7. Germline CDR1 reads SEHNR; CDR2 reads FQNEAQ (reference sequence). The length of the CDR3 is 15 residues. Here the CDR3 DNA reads TGTGCCAGCAGCGCTACAGGGGGTACTTCCTACGAGCAGTACTTC. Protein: CASSATGGTSYEQYF.

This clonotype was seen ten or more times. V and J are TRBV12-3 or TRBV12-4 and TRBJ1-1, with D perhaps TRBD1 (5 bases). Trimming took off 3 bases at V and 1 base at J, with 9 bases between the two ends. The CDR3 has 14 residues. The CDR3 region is CASSFPGRNTEAFF. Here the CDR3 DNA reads TGTGCCAGCAGTTTCCCAGGGAGGAACACTGAAGCTTTCTTT.

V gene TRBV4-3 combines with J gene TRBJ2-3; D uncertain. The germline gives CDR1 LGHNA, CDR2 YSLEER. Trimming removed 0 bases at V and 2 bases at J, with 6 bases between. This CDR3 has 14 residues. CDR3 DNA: TGCGCCAGCAGCCAAGAAAGAAACACAGATACGCAGTATTTT. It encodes CASSQERNTDTQYF.

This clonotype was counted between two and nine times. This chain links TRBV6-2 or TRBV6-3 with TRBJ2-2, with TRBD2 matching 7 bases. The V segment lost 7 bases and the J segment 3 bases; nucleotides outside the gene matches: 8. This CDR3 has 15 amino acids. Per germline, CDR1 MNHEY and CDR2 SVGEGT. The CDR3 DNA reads TGTGCCAGCAAAAGTCCAGCGGGGTACACCGGGGAGCTGTTTTTT. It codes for CASKSPAGYTGELFF.

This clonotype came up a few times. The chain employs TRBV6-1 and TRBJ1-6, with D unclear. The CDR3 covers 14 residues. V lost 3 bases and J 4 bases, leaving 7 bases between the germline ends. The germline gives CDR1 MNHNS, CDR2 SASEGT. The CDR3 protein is CASSELGYNSPLHF. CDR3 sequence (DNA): TGTGCCAGCAGTGAGCTGGGGTATAATTCACCCCTCCACTTT.

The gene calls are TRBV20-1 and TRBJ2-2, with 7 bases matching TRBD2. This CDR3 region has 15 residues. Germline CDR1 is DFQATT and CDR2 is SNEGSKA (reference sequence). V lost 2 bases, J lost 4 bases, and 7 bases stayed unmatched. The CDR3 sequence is CSARPGGSTTGELFF. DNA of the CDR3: TGCAGTGCTAGACCAGGCGGGAGTACCACCGGGGAGCTGTTTTTT.

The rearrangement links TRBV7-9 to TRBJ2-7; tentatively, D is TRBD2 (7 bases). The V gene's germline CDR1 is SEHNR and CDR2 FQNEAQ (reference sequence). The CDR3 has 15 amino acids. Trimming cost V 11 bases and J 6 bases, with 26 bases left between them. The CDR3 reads CAGQGGGDKAGEQYF. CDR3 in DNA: TGTGCCGGCCAAGGAGGGGGGGATAAAGCGGGCGAGCAGTACTTC.